This TCR beta chain was retrieved from a study of radiotherapy plus CTLA-4 blockade in lung cancer. This CDR3 contains 17 residues. The V gene's germline CDR1 is MNHNS and CDR2 SASEGT. Trimming at V came to 1 base and at J to 5 bases, leaving 8 bases not matched to a gene. Data came from immunoSEQ multiplex PCR; TCRdb stores just in-frame clones and leaves some out. The data show about 95,000 clones, 83% seen once. This chain joins TRBV6-1 and TRBJ2-5, with 12 nucleotides matching TRBD1. This sequence was found in a human donor with non-small cell lung cancer who had stable disease on radiotherapy plus ipilimumab. Sample: peripheral blood, taken from a patient treated with radiotherapy plus ipilimumab. CDR3 DNA sequence: TGTGCCAGCAGTGAAGAAGGGACAGGGGGCTCGTGGGAGACCCAGTACTTC. It encodes CASSEEGTGGSWETQYF.